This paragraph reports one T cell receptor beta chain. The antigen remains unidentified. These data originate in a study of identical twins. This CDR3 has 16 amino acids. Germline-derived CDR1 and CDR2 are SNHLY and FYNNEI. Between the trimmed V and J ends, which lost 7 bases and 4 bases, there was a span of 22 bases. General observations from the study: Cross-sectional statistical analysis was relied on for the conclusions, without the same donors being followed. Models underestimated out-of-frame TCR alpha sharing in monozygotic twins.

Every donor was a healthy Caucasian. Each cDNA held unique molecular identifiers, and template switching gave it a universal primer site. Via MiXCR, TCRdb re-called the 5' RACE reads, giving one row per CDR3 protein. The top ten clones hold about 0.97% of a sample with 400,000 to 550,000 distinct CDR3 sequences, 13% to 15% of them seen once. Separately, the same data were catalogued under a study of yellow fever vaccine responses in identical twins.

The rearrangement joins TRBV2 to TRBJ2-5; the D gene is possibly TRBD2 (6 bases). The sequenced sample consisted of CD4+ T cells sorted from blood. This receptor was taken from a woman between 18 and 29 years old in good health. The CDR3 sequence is CASITLGGLAPETQYF. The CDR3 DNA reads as TGTGCCAGCATTACCCTTGGGGGGTTGGCCCCAGAGACCCAGTACTTC.